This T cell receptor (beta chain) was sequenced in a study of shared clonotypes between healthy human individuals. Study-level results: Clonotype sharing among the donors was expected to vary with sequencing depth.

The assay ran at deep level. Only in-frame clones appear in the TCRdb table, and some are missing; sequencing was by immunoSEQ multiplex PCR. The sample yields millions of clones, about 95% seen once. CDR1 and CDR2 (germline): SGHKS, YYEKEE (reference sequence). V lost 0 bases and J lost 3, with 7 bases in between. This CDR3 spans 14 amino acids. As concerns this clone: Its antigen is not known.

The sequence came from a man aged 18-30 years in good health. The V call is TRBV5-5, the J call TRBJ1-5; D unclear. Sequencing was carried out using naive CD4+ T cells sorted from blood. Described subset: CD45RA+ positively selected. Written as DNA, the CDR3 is TGTGCCAGCAGCTTGGCCGGATACAATCAGCCCCAGCATTTT. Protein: CASSLAGYNQPQHF.